This entry describes one T cell receptor beta chain. These data belong to a study of blood T cell repertoires in COVID-19. Study-level background: PBMCs, B-cell-depleted T cells, or T cells were the source of the cDNA or gDNA that made up the material.

The CDR3 spans 12 residues. V was trimmed by 2 bases and J by 5 bases, leaving 7 bases between them. Germline-derived CDR1 and CDR2 are MNHNY and SVGAGI (reference sequence). The data were produced by immunoSEQ multiplex PCR, yet TCRdb's version contains in-frame clones alone and is incomplete. The table records about 140,000 clones, approximately 80% of them present only once. Each exposed participant met a COVID-19 case in the 2 weeks preceding study entry. This chain connects TRBV6-6 to TRBJ2-7; D is unclear. This clonotype was sampled from a woman aged 18-29 years who had been exposed to COVID-19. Material for sequencing was PBMCs or T cells enriched from blood (not recorded which). DNA for the CDR3: TGTGCCAGCAGTTACGTCGGAGACGAGCAGTACTTC. Translation: CASSYVGDEQYF.